A selection of T cell receptor beta chains follows, all from one sample in a study of cytomegalovirus exposure and HLA in healthy donors. Assay: immunoSEQ multiplex PCR; the TCRdb copy retains only in-frame clones and omits some. The sample records tens of thousands of clones, around 82% being singletons. Sample: PBMCs. The receptors were sampled from a woman between 18 and 29 years old in good health and CMV-seropositive. Both conserved end residues are part of each CDR3. D genes are given only for firm matches. A row's size may be missing; if present it is once, few, many or a size class.

>TRBJ2-7|-|TRBD1|TRBV28
CASSPLDRFSYEQYF
TGTGCCAGCAGTCCTCTGGACAGGTTCTCCTACGAGCAGTACTTC
>TRBJ2-5|-|-|TRBV6-1
CASSESSGWTQYF
TGTGCCAGCAGTGAAAGCAGCGGGTGGACCCAGTACTTC
>TRBJ1-2|-|TRBD1|TRBV28
CASSWGQGHGYTF
TGTGCCAGCAGCTGGGGACAGGGCCATGGCTACACCTTC
>TRBJ1-2|once|-|TRBV7-9
CASKRVNYGYTF
TGTGCCAGCAAGAGGGTTAACTATGGCTACACCTTC
>TRBJ2-7|-|-|TRBV28
CASSFGGAAYEQYF
TGTGCCAGCAGTTTCGGAGGGGCGGCCTACGAGCAGTACTTC
>TRBJ1-2|-|TRBD1|TRBV18
CASSPPTGVVYTF
TGTGCCAGCTCACCCCCGACAGGGGTCGTCTACACCTTC
>TRBJ2-5|-|TRBD2|TRBV7-2
CASSSVALGTSDDGTQYF
TGTGCCAGCAGCTCGGTGGCCCTCGGGACTAGCGATGACGGGACCCAGTACTTC
>TRBJ2-1|-|-|TRBV2
CASSEEVSGGGQFF
TGTGCCAGCAGTGAAGAGGTTTCGGGGGGCGGGCAGTTCTTC
>TRBJ2-7|-|-|TRBV5-4
CASSFGWGPTYEQYF
TGTGCCAGCAGCTTTGGTTGGGGGCCCACCTACGAGCAGTACTTC
>TRBJ1-1|once|-|TRBV4-1
CASSHGILTRAGNTEAFF
TGCGCCAGCAGCCACGGGATTCTCACCCGGGCGGGGAACACTGAAGCTTTCTTT
>TRBJ1-2|-|TRBD1|TRBV5-1
CASSTGTGVRSYTF
TGCGCCAGCAGCACCGGGACAGGGGTCCGGAGCTACACCTTC
>TRBJ1-1|-|-|TRBV18
CASSPFEQRTGGTEAFF
TGTGCCAGCTCACCCTTCGAGCAAAGGACCGGAGGCACTGAAGCTTTCTTT
>TRBJ2-5|-|TRBD1|TRBV10-3
CAISEGQGGKETQYF
TGTGCCATCAGTGAGGGACAGGGGGGGAAAGAGACCCAGTACTTC
>TRBJ1-6|-|TRBD1|TRBV30
CAWSHPGTGKSPLHF
TGTGCCTGGAGTCACCCAGGGACAGGCAAATCACCCCTCCACTTT
>TRBJ1-5|-|-|TRBV7-8
CASSSHRTGPQPQHF
TGTGCCAGCAGCTCACACCGAACAGGGCCCCAGCCCCAGCATTTT
>TRBJ2-5|-|-|TRBV10-1
CASSERLEGTQYF
TGCGCCAGCAGTGAGCGCCTAGAAGGGACCCAGTACTTC
>TRBJ2-1|-|TRBD1|TRBV5-1
CASSLEGQTYNEQFF
TGCGCCAGCAGCTTGGAGGGACAGACTTACAATGAGCAGTTCTTC
>TRBJ1-2|-|-|TRBV28
CASSLQGGDYGYTF
TGTGCCAGCAGTTTACAAGGGGGAGATTATGGCTACACCTTC
>TRBJ1-2|-|TRBD1|TRBV10-3
CAISESGGGNNYGYTF
TGTGCCATCAGTGAGTCTGGAGGGGGCAATAACTATGGCTACACCTTC
>TRBJ2-7|-|-|TRBV5-1
CASSLDRAEYEQYF
TGCGCCAGCAGCTTGGACAGGGCAGAGTACGAGCAGTACTTC
>TRBJ2-3|-|-|TRBV9
CASSVGGAFTDTQYF
TGTGCCAGCAGCGTAGGTGGGGCCTTCACAGATACGCAGTATTTT
>TRBJ2-5|-|TRBD2|TRBV5-4
CASSPGLAGGTQETQYF
TGTGCCAGCAGCCCTGGGCTAGCGGGGGGGACACAAGAGACCCAGTACTTC
>TRBJ2-2|-|TRBD2|TRBV6-6
CASRRGGNTGELFF
TGTGCCAGCAGGCGGGGGGGCAACACCGGGGAGCTGTTTTTT
>TRBJ2-1|-|TRBD2|TRBV6-4
CASSELGLARNEQFF
TGTGCCAGCAGTGAATTAGGACTAGCGCGGAATGAGCAGTTCTTC
>TRBJ2-2|-|-|TRBV9
CASTGGTMVGELFF
TGTGCCAGCACCGGGGGGACAATGGTCGGGGAGCTGTTTTTT
>TRBJ1-6|few|-|TRBV6-1
CASSESGINSPLHF
TGTGCCAGCAGTGAATCAGGGATTAATTCACCCCTCCACTTT
>TRBJ1-2|-|-|TRBV10-3
CAISDREDGYTF
TGTGCCATCAGTGACAGGGAGGATGGCTACACCTTC
>TRBJ2-3|-|TRBD1|TRBV7-8
CASSLRTGVPSTDTQYF
TGTGCCAGCAGCTTGAGAACAGGGGTTCCTAGCACAGATACGCAGTATTTT
>TRBJ1-6|-|-|TRBV10-3
CAISEAASYNSPLHF
TGTGCCATCAGTGAAGCGGCGTCCTATAATTCACCCCTCCACTTT
>TRBJ1-5|-|-|TRBV11-2
CASSLEAASNQPQHF
TGTGCCAGCAGCTTAGAGGCCGCCAGCAATCAGCCCCAGCATTTT
>TRBJ2-1|-|-|TRBV6-5
CASSYSSRWNEQFF
TGTGCCAGCAGTTACTCGAGCAGGTGGAATGAGCAGTTCTTC
>TRBJ2-2|-|-|TRBV19
CASISAGHQYINTGELFF
TGTGCCAGTATTTCCGCGGGGCACCAATATATTAACACCGGGGAGCTGTTTTTT
>TRBJ1-1|-|-|TRBV2
CASSESSRLNTEAFF
TGTGCCAGCAGTGAATCAAGTAGATTGAACACTGAAGCTTTCTTT
>TRBJ2-7|-|-|TRBV28
CASSLEASRSYEQYF
TGTGCCAGCAGTTTAGAGGCCAGCCGGTCCTACGAGCAGTACTTC
>TRBJ1-5|-|-|TRBV6-5
CASSYNGGQPQHF
TGTGCCAGCAGTTACAACGGCGGGCAGCCCCAGCATTTT
>TRBJ1-1|-|TRBD1|TRBV6-5
CASRGTANTEAFF
TGTGCCAGCAGAGGGACAGCCAACACTGAAGCTTTCTTT
>TRBJ2-7|few|-|TRBV5-1
CASSLVDRGYEQYF
TGCGCCAGCAGCTTGGTGGACAGAGGCTACGAGCAGTACTTC
>TRBJ1-2|-|TRBD1|TRBV2
CASSLGTGDYGYTF
TGTGCCAGCAGCTTAGGAACAGGGGACTATGGCTACACCTTC
>TRBJ1-2|-|-|TRBV9
CASSVVTGGAHGYTF
TGTGCCAGCAGCGTAGTTACCGGGGGGGCCCATGGCTACACCTTC
>TRBJ2-3|-|-|TRBV10-3
CAISERSTDTQYF
TGTGCCATCAGTGAGCGTTCGACAGATACGCAGTATTTT
>TRBJ2-7|-|TRBD1|TRBV5-8
CASSLKLRTGLSYEQYF
TGTGCCAGCAGCTTGAAGTTAAGGACAGGGTTATCCTACGAGCAGTACTTC
>TRBJ1-2|-|TRBD1|TRBV9
CASSVGQDYGYTF
TGTGCCAGCAGCGTCGGACAGGACTATGGCTACACCTTC
>TRBJ1-5|once|-|TRBV6-1
CASSEARATQPQHF
TGTGCCAGCAGTGAAGCCAGGGCTACTCAGCCCCAGCATTTT
>TRBJ1-5|-|-|TRBV28
CASSTAGTGEKPQHF
TGTGCCAGCAGTACCGCCGGGACGGGAGAGAAGCCCCAGCATTTT
>TRBJ2-7|-|TRBD2|TRBV7-6
CASSLAAGGQSYEQYF
TGTGCCAGCAGCTTAGCGGCGGGGGGGCAATCCTACGAGCAGTACTTC
>TRBJ1-1|-|-|TRBV9
CASSFGRGEAFF
TGTGCCAGCAGCTTTGGGAGGGGTGAAGCTTTCTTT
>TRBJ1-5|-|-|TRBV10-3
CAIRQGENQPQHF
TGTGCCATCAGACAGGGAGAGAATCAGCCCCAGCATTTT
>TRBJ2-2|-|-|TRBV10-1
CASSEQGPSNTGELFF
TGCGCCAGCAGTGAACAGGGACCCTCGAACACCGGGGAGCTGTTTTTT
>TRBJ1-1|-|TRBD1|TRBV19
CASRRPGQGFAEAFF
TGTGCCAGTAGAAGGCCGGGACAGGGGTTCGCTGAAGCTTTCTTT
>TRBJ1-5|-|-|TRBV4-1
CASSQPTGIMNSNQPQHF
TGCGCCAGCAGCCAACCTACAGGAATAATGAATAGCAATCAGCCCCAGCATTTT
>TRBJ1-6|-|TRBD1|TRBV27
CASRPLSGTGSSSPLHF
TGTGCCAGCAGACCACTATCGGGGACAGGGTCGAGTTCACCCCTCCACTTT
>TRBJ2-3|-|-|TRBV6-5
CASSYSRDGTDTQYF
TGTGCCAGCAGTTACTCGCGGGACGGCACAGATACGCAGTATTTT
>TRBJ2-7|-|TRBD1|TRBV7-9
CASSPFGQVPFYEQYF
TGTGCCAGCAGCCCCTTTGGACAGGTTCCTTTCTACGAGCAGTACTTC